This T cell receptor beta chain was identified in a study of blood T cell repertoires in COVID-19. Overall study: Spain, Italy and the United States supplied samples that represented acute and convalescent COVID-19. In each case, the material was cDNA or gDNA derived from T cells, B-cell-depleted T cells, or PBMCs.

In the study's own analysis: The assay estimated nucleated cells by amplifying reference gene primers. TCRdb's table, derived via immunoSEQ multiplex PCR, lists solely in-frame clones and lacks some. Clone size and the V and J calls come from that table; the DNA yielded D and trimming. The sample has around 310,000 clones, roughly 90% seen once. This CDR3 is built from 13 residues. Germline lookup yields CDR1 MDHEN and CDR2 SYDVKM. V shed 2 bases and J shed 6 bases, with 10 bases lying between them. The V gene is TRBV28, the J gene TRBJ1-2, with D unresolved. The clonotype originates from a woman between 50 and 59 years old with active or convalescent COVID-19. The specimen sequenced was peripheral blood. The CDR3 region is CASSLRGSDGYTF. In nucleotides, the CDR3 is TGTGCCAGCAGTTTACGGGGTTCGGATGGCTACACCTTC.